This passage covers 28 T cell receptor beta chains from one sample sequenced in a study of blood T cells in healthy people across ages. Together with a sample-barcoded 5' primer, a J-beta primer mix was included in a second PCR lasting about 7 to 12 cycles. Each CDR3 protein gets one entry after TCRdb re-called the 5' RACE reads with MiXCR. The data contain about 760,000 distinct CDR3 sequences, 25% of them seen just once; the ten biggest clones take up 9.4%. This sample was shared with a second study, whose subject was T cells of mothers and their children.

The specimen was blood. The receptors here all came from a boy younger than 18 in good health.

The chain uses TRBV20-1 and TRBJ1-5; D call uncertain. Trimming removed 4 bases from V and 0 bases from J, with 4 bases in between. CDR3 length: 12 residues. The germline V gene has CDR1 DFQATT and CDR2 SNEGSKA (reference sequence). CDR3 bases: TGCAGTGCTAAAGGTAGCAATCAGCCCCAGCATTTT. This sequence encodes CSAKGSNQPQHF.

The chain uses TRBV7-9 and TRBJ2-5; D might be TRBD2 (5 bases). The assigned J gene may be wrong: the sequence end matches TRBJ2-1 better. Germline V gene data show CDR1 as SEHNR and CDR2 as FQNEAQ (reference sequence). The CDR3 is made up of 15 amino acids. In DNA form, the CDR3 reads TGTGCCAGCAGCCCCCGCGGAGCGGCCTACAATGAGCAGTTCTTC. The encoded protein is CASSPRGAAYNEQFF.

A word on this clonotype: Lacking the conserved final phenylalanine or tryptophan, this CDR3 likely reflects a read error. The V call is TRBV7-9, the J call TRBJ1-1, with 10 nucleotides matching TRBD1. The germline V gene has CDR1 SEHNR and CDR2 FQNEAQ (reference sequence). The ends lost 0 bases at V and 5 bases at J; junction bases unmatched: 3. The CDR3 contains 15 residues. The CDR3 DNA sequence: TGTGCCAGCAGCTTAGCGACAGGGGGCTGGACTGAAGCTTTCCTT. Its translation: CASSLATGGWTEAFL.

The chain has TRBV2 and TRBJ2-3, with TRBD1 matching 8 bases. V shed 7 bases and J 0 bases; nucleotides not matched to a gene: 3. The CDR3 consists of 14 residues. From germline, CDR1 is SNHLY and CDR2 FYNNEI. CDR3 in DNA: TGTGCCAGCACGGACAGGGCCAGCACAGATACGCAGTATTTT. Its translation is CASTDRASTDTQYF.

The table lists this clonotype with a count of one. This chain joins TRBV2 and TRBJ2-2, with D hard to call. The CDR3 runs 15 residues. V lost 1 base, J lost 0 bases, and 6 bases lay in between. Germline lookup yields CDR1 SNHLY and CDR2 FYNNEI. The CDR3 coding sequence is TGTGCCAGCAGTGAAGTCGAGTCGAACACCGGGGAGCTGTTTTTT. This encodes CASSEVESNTGELFF.

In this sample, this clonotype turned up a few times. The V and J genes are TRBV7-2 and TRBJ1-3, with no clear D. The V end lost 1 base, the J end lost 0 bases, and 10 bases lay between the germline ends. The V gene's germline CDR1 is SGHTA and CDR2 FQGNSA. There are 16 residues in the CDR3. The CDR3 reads CASSLGTAHSGNTIYF. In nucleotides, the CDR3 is TGTGCCAGCAGCTTAGGGACCGCTCACTCTGGAAACACCATATATTTT.

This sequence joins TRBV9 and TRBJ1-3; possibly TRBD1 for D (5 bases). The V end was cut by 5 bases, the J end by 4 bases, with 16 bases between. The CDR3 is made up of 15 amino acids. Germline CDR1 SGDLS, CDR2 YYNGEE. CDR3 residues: CASSHRGDFGNTIYF. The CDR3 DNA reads TGTGCCAGCAGTCATCGGGGGGACTTCGGAAACACCATATATTTT.

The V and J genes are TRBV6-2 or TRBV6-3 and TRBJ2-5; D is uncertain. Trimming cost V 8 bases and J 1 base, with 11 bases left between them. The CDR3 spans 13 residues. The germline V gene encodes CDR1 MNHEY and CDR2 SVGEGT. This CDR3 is CASLRDLQETQYF. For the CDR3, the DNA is TGTGCCAGCCTACGAGATCTCCAAGAGACCCAGTACTTC.

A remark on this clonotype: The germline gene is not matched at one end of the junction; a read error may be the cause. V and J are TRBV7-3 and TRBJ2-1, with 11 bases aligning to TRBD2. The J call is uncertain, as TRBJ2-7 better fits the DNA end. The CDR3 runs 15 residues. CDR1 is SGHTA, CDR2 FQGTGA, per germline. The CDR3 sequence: CASSTTSGIFYGQYF. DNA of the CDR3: TGTGCCAGCAGCACGACTAGCGGGATATTTTACGGGCAGTACTTC.

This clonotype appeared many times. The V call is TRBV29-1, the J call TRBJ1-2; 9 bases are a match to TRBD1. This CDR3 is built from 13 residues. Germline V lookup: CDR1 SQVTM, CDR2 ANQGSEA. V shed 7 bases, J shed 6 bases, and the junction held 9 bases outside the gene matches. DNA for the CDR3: TGCAGCGCAGATCCGGGACAGGGTAATGGCTACACCTTC. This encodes CSADPGQGNGYTF. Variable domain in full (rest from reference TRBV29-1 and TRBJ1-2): SAVISQKPSRDICQRGTSLTIQCQVDSQVTMMFWYRQQPGQSLTLIATANQGSEATYESGFVIDKFPISRPNLTFSTLTVSNMSPEDSSIYLCSADPGQGNGYTFGSGTRLTVV.

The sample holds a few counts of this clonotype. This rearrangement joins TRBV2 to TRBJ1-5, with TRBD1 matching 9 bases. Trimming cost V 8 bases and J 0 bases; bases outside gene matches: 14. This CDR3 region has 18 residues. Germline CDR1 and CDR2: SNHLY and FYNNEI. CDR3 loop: CASQKYRGRDSSNQPQHF. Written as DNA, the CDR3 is TGTGCCAGCCAGAAGTACAGGGGGCGAGATAGTAGCAATCAGCCCCAGCATTTT.

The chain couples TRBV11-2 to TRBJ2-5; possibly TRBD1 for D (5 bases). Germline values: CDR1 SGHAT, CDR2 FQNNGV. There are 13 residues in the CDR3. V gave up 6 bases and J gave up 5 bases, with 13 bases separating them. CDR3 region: CASRDGAWETQYF. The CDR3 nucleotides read TGTGCCAGCAGGGATGGGGCCTGGGAGACCCAGTACTTC.

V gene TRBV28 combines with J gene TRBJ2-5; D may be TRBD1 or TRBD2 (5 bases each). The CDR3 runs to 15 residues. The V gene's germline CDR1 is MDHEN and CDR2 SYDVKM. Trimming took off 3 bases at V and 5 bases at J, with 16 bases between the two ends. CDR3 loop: CASSLSLGVRETQYF. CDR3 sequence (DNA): TGTGCCAGCAGTTTGAGTCTGGGGGTTCGGGAGACCCAGTACTTC.

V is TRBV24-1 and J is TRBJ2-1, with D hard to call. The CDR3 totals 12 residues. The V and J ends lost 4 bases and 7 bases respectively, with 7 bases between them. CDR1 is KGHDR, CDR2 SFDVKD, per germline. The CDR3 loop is CATSEVGNEQFF. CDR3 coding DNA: TGTGCCACCAGTGAAGTTGGGAATGAGCAGTTCTTC.

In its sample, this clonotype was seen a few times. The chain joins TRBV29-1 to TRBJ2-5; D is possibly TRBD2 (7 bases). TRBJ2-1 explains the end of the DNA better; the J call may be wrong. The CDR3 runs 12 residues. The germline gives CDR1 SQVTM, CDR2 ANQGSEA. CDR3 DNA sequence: TGCAGCTCCCGCGGGGGCAAGAATGAGCAGTTCTTC. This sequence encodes CSSRGGKNEQFF.

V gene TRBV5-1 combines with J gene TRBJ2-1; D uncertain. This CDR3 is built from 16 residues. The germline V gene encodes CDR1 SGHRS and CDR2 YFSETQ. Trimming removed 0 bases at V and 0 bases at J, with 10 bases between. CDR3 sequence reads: CASSLVPRSSYNEQFF. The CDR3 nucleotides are TGCGCCAGCAGCTTGGTCCCGAGGAGCTCCTACAATGAGCAGTTCTTC.

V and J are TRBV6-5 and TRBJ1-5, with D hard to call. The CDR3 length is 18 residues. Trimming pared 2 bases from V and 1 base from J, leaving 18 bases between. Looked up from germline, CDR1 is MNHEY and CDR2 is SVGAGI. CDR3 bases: TGTGCCAGCAGTTACGGACGAGGAGATATTGGGAGCAATCAGCCCCAGCATTTT. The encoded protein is CASSYGRGDIGSNQPQHF.

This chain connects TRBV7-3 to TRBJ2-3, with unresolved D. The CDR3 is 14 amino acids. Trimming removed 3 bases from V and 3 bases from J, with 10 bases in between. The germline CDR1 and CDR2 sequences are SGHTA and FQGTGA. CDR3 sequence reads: CASSLGYITDTQYF. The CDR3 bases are TGTGCCAGCAGCTTGGGGTACATAACAGATACGCAGTATTTT.

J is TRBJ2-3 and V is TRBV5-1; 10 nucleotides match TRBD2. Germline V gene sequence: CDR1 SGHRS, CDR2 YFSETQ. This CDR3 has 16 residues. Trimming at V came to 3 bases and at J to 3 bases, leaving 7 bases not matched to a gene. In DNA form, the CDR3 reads TGCGCCAGCAGCTGGGAAGGACTAGCGGTTACAGATACGCAGTATTTT. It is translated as CASSWEGLAVTDTQYF.

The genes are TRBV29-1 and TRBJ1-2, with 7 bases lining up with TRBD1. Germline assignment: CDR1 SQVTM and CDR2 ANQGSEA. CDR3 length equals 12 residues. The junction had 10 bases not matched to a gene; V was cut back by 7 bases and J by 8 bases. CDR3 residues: CSADDRAGGYTF. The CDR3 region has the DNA TGCAGCGCCGATGACAGGGCTGGAGGCTACACCTTC.

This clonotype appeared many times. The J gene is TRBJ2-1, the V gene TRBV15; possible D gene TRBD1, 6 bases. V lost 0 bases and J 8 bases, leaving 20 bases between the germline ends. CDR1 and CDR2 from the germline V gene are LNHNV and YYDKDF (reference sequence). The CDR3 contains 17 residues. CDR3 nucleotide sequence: TGTGCCACCAGCAGAGACCGGGTGGGACACCCATCGCATGAGCAGTTCTTC. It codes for CATSRDRVGHPSHEQFF. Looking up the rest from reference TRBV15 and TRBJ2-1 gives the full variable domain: DAMVIQNPRYQVTQFGKPVTLSCSQTLNHNVMYWYQQKSSQAPKLLFHYYDKDFNNEADTPDNFQSRRPNTSFCFLDIRSPGLGDTAMYLCATSRDRVGHPSHEQFFGPGTRLTVL.

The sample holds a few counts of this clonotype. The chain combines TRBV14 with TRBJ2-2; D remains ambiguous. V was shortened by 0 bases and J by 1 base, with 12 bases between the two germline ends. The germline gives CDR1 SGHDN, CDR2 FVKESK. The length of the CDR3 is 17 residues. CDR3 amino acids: CASSQDWRRMNTGELFF. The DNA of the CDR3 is TGTGCCAGCAGCCAAGACTGGAGACGGATGAACACCGGGGAGCTGTTTTTT.

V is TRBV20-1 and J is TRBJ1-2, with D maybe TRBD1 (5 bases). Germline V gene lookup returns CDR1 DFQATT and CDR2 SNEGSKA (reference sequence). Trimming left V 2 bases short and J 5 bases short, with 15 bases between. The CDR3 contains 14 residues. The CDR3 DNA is TGCAGTGCTAGAAGGGCAGGGATAACATATGGCTACACCTTC. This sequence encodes CSARRAGITYGYTF.

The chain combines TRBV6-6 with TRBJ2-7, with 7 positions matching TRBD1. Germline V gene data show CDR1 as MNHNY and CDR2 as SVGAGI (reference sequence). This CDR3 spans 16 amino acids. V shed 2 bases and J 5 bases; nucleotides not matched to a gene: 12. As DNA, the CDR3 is TGTGCCAGCAGTTACCCGCGACAGGGTGTAGGCCACGAGCAGTACTTC. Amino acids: CASSYPRQGVGHEQYF.

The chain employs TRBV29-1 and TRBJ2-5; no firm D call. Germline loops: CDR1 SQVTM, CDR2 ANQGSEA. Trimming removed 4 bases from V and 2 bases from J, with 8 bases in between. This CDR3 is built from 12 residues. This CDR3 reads CSVANSQETQYF. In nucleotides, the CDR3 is TGCAGCGTTGCCAACAGTCAAGAGACCCAGTACTTC.

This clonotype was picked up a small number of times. The CDR3 here is CASSRRTDTQYF. The CDR3 region has the DNA TGTGCCAGCAGTCGGCGCACAGATACGCAGTATTTT. The V call is TRBV25-1, the J call TRBJ2-3; no reliable D call. Germline CDR1 reads MGHDK; CDR2 reads SYGVNS. The ends were cut back, 5 bases at V and 1 base at J, with 4 bases in the middle. This CDR3 spans 12 amino acids.

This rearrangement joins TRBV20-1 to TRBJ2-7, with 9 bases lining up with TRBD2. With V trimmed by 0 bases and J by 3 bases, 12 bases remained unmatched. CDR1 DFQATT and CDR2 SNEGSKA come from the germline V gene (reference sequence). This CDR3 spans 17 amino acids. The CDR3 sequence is CSARESPTSGTFYEQYF. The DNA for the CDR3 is TGCAGTGCTAGAGAGTCCCCGACTAGCGGAACATTCTACGAGCAGTACTTC.

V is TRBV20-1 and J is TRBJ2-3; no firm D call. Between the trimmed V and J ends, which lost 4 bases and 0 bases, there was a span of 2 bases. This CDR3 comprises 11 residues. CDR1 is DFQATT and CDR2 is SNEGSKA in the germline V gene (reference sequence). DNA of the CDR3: TGCAGTGCTACTAGCACAGATACGCAGTATTTT. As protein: CSATSTDTQYF.